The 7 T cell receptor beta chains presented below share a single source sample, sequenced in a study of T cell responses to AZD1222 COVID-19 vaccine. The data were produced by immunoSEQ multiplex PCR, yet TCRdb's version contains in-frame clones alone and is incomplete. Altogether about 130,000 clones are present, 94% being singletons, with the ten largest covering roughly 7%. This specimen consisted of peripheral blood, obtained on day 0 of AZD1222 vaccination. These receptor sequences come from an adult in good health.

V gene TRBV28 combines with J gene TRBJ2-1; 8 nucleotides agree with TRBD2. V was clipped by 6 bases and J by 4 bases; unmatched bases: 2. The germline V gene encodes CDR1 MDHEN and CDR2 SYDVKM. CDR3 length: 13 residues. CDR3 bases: TGTGCCAGCAGGGCGGGGGGTTACAATGAGCAGTTCTTC. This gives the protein CASRAGGYNEQFF. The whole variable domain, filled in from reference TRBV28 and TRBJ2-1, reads DVKVTQSSRYLVKRTGEKVFLECVQDMDHENMFWYRQDPGLGLRLIYFSYDVKMKEKGDIPEGYSVSREKKERFSLILESASTNQTSMYLCASRAGGYNEQFFGPGTRLTVL.

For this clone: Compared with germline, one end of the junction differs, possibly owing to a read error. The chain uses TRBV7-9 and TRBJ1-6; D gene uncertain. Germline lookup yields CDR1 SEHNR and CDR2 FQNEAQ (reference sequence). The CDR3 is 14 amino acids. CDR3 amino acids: CASSLALDKSPLHF. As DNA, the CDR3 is TGTGCCAGCAGCTTAGCGCTGGATAAGTCACCCCTCCACTTT.

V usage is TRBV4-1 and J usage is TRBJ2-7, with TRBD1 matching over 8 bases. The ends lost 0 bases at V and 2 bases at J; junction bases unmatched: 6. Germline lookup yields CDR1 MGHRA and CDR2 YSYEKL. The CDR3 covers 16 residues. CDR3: CASSQEPGQVTYEQYF. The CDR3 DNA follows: TGCGCCAGCAGCCAAGAGCCGGGACAGGTTACCTACGAGCAGTACTTC.

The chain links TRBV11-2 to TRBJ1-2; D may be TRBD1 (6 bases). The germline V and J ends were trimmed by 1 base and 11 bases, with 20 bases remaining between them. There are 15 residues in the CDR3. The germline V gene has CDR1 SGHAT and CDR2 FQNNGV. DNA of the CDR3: TGTGCCAGCAGCTTAGCGTCCGCGGGGGCGAGAAGTTACACCTTC. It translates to CASSLASAGARSYTF. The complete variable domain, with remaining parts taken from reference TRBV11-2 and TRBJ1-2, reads EAGVAQSPRYKIIEKRQSVAFWCNPISGHATLYWYQQILGQGPKLLIQFQNNGVVDDSQLPKDRFSAERLKGVDSTLKIQPAKLEDSAVYLCASSLASAGARSYTFGSGTRLTVV.

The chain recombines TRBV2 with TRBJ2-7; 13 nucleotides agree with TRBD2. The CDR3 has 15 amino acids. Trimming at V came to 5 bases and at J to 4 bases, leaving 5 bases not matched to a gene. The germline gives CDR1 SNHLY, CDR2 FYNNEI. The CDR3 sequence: CASSPGLAGAYEQYF. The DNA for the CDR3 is TGTGCCAGCAGTCCTGGACTAGCGGGAGCTTACGAGCAGTACTTC.

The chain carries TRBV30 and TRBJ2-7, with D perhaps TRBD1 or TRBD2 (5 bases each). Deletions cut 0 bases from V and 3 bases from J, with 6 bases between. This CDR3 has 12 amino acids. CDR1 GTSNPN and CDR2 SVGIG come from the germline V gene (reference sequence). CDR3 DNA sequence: TGTGCCTGGAGTGTTGGGGGCTACGAGCAGTACTTC. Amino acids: CAWSVGGYEQYF.

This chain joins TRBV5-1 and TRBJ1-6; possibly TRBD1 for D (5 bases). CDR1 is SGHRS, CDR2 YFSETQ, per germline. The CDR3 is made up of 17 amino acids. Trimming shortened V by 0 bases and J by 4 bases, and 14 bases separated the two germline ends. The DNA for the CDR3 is TGCGCCAGCAGCTTGGCCACGGGGGTAGGATATAATTCACCCCTCCACTTT. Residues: CASSLATGVGYNSPLHF.